The T cell receptor (beta chain) described here comes from a study of cytomegalovirus exposure and HLA in healthy donors. Study results and limitations: Cytomegalovirus association was assigned to about 150 TCR beta chains. Specific recognition of CMV antigens was confirmed in vitro for a few chains (all CMV-associated).

As for this clone: Antigen unknown.

Use of 60 Vbeta and 13 Jbeta primers characterized the PCR. Data came from immunoSEQ multiplex PCR; TCRdb stores just in-frame clones and leaves some out. Of 100,000 or so clones detected, under 85% appear once; the ten largest clones hold roughly 6%. Trimming cost V 5 bases and J 6 bases, with 12 bases left between them. Germline CDR1 reads SGHTA; CDR2 reads FQGTGA. The CDR3 runs to 13 residues. The TCR comes from a man aged 18 to 29 in good health and CMV-seronegative. Sequences were obtained from PBMCs. The chain has TRBV7-3 and TRBJ2-3; D possibly corresponds to TRBD2 (6 bases). The CDR3 DNA reads as TGTGCCAGCAGCCTTACTAGCAAGGATACGCAGTATTTT. The encoded protein is CASSLTSKDTQYF. The whole variable domain, remainder taken from reference TRBV7-3 and TRBJ2-3, is GAGVSQTPSNKVTEKGKYVELRCDPISGHTALYWYRQSLGQGPEFLIYFQGTGAADDSGLPNDRFFAVRPEGSVSTLKIQRTERGDSAVYLCASSLTSKDTQYFGPGTRLTVL.